Below, 8 T cell receptor beta chains from the same sample are listed, as sequenced in a study of CXCR3-negative and CXCR3-positive naive CD8 T cells. It was by 5' RACE with UMI labels that the TRB cDNA libraries were prepared. TCRdb re-called the 5' RACE reads, yielding one record per CDR3 amino acid sequence without DNA. This sample's table has under 85,000 distinct CDR3 sequences. Points from the study as a whole: For CXCR3-positive naive cells, TRB CDR3s were more hydrophobic than those of CXCR3-negative naive cells.

The antigens these receptors bind are not known. What was sequenced was naive CXCR3+ CD8+ T cells from blood. The subset here: CD45RO-CCR7+CD27+CD95- naive CD8+ T cells expressing CXCR3 (TNR3+). The receptor source for this set is a human donor in good health. Some clones in this sample may be carry-over from other donors' samples.

The J gene is TRBJ2-7, the V gene TRBV5-1. Per the germline V gene, CDR1 is SGHRS and CDR2 is YFSETQ. The CDR3 is made up of 13 amino acids. CDR3 residues: CASSFDVAYEQYF.

J is TRBJ2-5 and V is TRBV6-5; TCRdb returns TRBD2, unconfirmable since there is no DNA. The CDR3 is made up of 15 amino acids. CDR1 is MNHEY and CDR2 is SVGAGI in the germline V gene. The CDR3 reads CASSPLAGDKATQYF.

V usage is TRBV5-1 and J usage is TRBJ1-1. Germline V gene sequence: CDR1 SGHRS, CDR2 YFSETQ. This CDR3 has 14 amino acids. The CDR3 spells CASSLGPVNTEAFF.

The chain employs TRBV14 and TRBJ2-5; TCRdb picks TRBD1, but there is no DNA to check that call. The CDR3 has 16 amino acids. CDR1 is SGHDN, CDR2 FVKESK, per germline. The CDR3 is CASSQVDSGASETQYF.

The V and J genes are TRBV12-3 or TRBV12-4 and TRBJ2-2; no DNA is available, so the TRBD1 call from TCRdb remains unchecked. There are 16 residues in the CDR3. The CDR3 protein is CASSFETGDGTGELFF.

The V call is TRBV19, the J call TRBJ2-2. Germline CDR1 and CDR2: LNHDA and SQIVND (reference sequence). The CDR3 has 12 amino acids. The CDR3 is CASSTGSGELFF.

This chain joins TRBV27 and TRBJ2-1; the TRBD1 assignment by TCRdb is unverifiable without DNA. The CDR3 has 13 amino acids. CDR1 is MNHEY and CDR2 is SMNVEV in the germline V gene (reference sequence). The CDR3 here is CASSLSDGGEQFF.

The chain couples TRBV4-1 to TRBJ2-7. CDR1 and CDR2 (germline): MGHRA, YSYEKL. The CDR3 contains 15 residues. The CDR3 loop reads CASSQVKELSYEQYF.